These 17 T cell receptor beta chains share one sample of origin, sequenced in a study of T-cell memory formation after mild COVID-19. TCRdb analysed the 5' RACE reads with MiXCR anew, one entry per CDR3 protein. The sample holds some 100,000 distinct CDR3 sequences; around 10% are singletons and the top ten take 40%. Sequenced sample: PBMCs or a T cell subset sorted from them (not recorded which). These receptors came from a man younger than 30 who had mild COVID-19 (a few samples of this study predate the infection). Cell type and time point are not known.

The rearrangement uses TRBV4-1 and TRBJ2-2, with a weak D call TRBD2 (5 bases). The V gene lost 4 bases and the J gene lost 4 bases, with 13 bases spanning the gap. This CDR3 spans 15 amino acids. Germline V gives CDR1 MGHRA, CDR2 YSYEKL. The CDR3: CASSRLGRGTGELFF. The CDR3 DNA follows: TGCGCCAGCAGCCGGTTGGGGAGAGGCACCGGGGAGCTGTTTTTT.

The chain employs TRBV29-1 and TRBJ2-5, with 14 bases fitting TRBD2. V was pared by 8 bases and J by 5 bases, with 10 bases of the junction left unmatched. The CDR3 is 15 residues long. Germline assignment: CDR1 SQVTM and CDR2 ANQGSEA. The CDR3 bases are TGCAGCTCCCGAGGGACTAGCGGGAGTTGGGAGACCCAGTACTTC. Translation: CSSRGTSGSWETQYF.

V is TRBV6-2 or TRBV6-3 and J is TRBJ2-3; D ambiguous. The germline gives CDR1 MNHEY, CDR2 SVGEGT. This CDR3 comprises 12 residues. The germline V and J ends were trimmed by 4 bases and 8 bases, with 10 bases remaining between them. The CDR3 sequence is CASSSGYGTQYF. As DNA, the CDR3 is TGTGCCAGCAGTTCTGGGTACGGTACGCAGTATTTT.

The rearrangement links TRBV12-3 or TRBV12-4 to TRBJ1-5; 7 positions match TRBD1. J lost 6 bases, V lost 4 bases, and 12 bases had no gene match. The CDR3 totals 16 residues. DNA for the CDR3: TGTGCCAGCAGTTCTCTGGACAGGTCCCTGACTCAGCCCCAGCATTTT. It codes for CASSSLDRSLTQPQHF.

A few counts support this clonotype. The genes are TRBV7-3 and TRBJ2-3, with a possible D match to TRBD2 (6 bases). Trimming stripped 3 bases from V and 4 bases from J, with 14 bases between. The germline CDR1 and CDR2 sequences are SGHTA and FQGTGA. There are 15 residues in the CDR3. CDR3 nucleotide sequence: TGTGCCAGCAGCTTTACCGCGGGGTCCGCAGATACGCAGTATTTT. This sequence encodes CASSFTAGSADTQYF.

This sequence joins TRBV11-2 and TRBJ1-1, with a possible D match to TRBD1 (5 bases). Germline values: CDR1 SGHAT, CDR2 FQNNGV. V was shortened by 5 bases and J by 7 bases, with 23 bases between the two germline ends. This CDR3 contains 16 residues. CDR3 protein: CASSPNSRVRGSEAFF. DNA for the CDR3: TGTGCCAGCAGCCCAAACAGTAGGGTCCGGGGGAGTGAAGCTTTCTTT.

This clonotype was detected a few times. CDR3 sequence reads: CASSDLQANTGELFF. In DNA, the CDR3 is TGCGCCAGCAGTGACTTACAGGCAAACACCGGGGAGCTGTTTTTT. The V and J genes are TRBV10-2 and TRBJ2-2; TRBD1 is a possible D gene (5 bases). V was shortened by 3 bases and J by 2 bases, with 10 bases between the two germline ends. CDR3 length equals 15 residues. Germline V lookup: CDR1 WSHSY, CDR2 SAAADI.

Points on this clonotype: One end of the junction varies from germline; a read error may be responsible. CDR3: CDSSKNRRGDTEAFF. The CDR3, as DNA: TGTGACAGCAGCAAGAACAGGCGGGGGGACACTGAAGCTTTCTTT. This sequence joins TRBV9 and TRBJ1-1; perhaps TRBD1 as D (5 bases). This CDR3 is 15 amino acids long. CDR1 and CDR2 from the germline V gene are SGDLS and YYNGEE.

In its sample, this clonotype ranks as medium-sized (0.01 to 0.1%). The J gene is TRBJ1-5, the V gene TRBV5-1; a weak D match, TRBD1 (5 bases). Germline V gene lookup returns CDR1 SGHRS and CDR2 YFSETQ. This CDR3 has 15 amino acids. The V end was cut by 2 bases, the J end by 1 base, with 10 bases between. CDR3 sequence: CASSFTGSSNQPQHF. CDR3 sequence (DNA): TGCGCCAGCAGCTTTACAGGCTCGAGCAATCAGCCCCAGCATTTT.

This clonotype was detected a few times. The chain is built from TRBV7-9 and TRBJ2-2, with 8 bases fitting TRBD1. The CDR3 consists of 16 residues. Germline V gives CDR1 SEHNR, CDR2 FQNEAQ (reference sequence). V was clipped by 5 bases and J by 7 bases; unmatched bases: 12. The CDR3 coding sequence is TGTGCCAGCAGCCGCCGAGAGACAGGGGTTGGCGGGGAGCTGTTTTTT. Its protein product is CASSRRETGVGGELFF.

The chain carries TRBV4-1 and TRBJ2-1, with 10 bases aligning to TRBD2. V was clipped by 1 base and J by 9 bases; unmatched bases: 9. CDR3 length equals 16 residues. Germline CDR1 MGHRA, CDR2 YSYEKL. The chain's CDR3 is CASSQVALAGVREQFF. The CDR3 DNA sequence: TGCGCCAGCAGCCAAGTGGCGCTAGCGGGGGTTCGTGAGCAGTTCTTC.

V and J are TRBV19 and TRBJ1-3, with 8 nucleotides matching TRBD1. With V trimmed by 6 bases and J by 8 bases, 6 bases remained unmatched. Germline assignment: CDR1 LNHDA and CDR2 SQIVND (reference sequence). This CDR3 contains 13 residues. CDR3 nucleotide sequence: TGTGCCAGTAGCCCGCAGGGGGCTGACACCATATATTTT. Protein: CASSPQGADTIYF.

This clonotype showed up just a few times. As DNA, the CDR3 is TGTGCCAGCAGCGTATTGCGGGGGGGCTCCGGGGAGCTGTTTTTT. Translated, it gives CASSVLRGGSGELFF. This chain joins TRBV9 and TRBJ2-2; the match to TRBD2 covers 9 bases. Unmatched junction bases numbered 4, after V lost 1 base and J lost 6 bases. Germline V gene sequence: CDR1 SGDLS, CDR2 YYNGEE. This CDR3 is 15 amino acids long. Using reference TRBV9 and TRBJ2-2 for the parts outside the CDR3, the full variable domain is DSGVTQTPKHLITATGQRVTLRCSPRSGDLSVYWYQQSLDQGLQFLIQYYNGEERAKGNILERFSAQQFPDLHSELNLSSLELGDSALYFCASSVLRGGSGELFFGEGSRLTVL.

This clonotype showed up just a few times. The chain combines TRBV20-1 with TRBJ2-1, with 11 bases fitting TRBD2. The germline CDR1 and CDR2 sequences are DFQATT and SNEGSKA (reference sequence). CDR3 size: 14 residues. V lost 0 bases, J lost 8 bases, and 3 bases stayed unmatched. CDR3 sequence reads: CSARETSGEDEQFF. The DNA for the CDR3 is TGCAGTGCTAGAGAGACTAGCGGGGAGGATGAGCAGTTCTTC.

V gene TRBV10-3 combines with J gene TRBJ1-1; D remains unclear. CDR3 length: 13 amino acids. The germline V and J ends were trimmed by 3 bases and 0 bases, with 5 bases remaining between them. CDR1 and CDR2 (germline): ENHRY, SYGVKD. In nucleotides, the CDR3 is TGTGCCATCAGTGATTCTATGAACACTGAAGCTTTCTTT. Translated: CAISDSMNTEAFF.

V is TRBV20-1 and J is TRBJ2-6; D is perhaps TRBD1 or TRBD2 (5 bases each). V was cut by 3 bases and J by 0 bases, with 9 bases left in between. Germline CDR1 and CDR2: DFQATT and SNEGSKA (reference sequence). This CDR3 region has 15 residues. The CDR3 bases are TGCAGTGCTAGGGGACGGAGCTCTGGGGCCAACGTCCTGACTTTC. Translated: CSARGRSSGANVLTF.

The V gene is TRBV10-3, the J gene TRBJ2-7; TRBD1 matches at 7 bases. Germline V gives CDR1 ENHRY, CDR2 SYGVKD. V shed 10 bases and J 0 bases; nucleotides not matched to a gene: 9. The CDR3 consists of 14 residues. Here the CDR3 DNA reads TGTGCCACCGGCCGAGGGGGCCTCTCCTACGAGCAGTACTTC. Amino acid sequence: CATGRGGLSYEQYF.